These 8 T cell receptor beta chains were sequenced from one sample in a study of a mutant IDH1 vaccine in newly diagnosed glioma. The assay was immunoSEQ multiplex PCR, and TCRdb's table has in-frame clones only and misses some. The sample lists about 92,000 clones, around four fifths occurring once. Stated time point: baseline, week 1 (first vaccination visit). As for treatment: pre-vaccination baseline after standard-of-care therapy. This material consisted of PBMCs, taken from a glioma patient treated with radiotherapy, temozolomide or both. These receptors were taken from a woman aged 50 to 60 with glioma.

The chain is built from TRBV9 and TRBJ2-3; D may correspond to TRBD1 or TRBD2 (5 bases each). The germline gives CDR1 SGDLS, CDR2 YYNGEE. The CDR3 runs 18 residues. Deletions cut 2 bases from V and 7 bases from J, with 26 bases between. CDR3 sequence (DNA): TGTGCCAGCAGCGTCTCCCGGGGCTTTGGACCCGAGCGATATACGCAGTATTTT. It is translated as CASSVSRGFGPERYTQYF.

The chain joins TRBV27 to TRBJ1-4; no definite D call. Germline V gene data show CDR1 as MNHEY and CDR2 as SMNVEV (reference sequence). V dropped 5 bases and J dropped 4 bases, with 11 bases sitting between them. This CDR3 region has 14 residues. CDR3 residues: CASSASGFNEKLFF. The CDR3 DNA reads TGTGCCAGCAGTGCCTCGGGGTTTAATGAAAAACTGTTTTTT. Full variable domain (outside the CDR3, taken from reference TRBV27 and TRBJ1-4): EAQVTQNPRYLITVTGKKLTVTCSQNMNHEYMSWYRQDPGLGLRQIYYSMNVEVTDKGDVPEGYKVSRKEKRNFPLILESPSPNQTSLYFCASSASGFNEKLFFGSGTQLSVL.

This clone turned up a few times. The chain's CDR3 is CASRAGGAGNQPQHF. CDR3 nucleotide sequence: TGTGCCAGCAGGGCAGGGGGTGCTGGCAATCAGCCCCAGCATTTT. The chain couples TRBV7-9 to TRBJ1-5; 7 nucleotides align to TRBD1. The J segment lost 2 bases and the V segment lost 6 bases, leaving 7 bases of the junction unmatched. CDR1 is SEHNR and CDR2 is FQNEAQ in the germline V gene (reference sequence). The CDR3 covers 15 residues.

This clone was seen a few times. This chain links TRBV7-2 with TRBJ1-6, with TRBD1 as a possible D gene (5 bases). Germline CDR1 reads SGHTA; CDR2 reads FQGNSA. CDR3 length: 15 residues. Trimming pared 5 bases from V and 6 bases from J, leaving 14 bases between. The CDR3 DNA is TGTGCCAGCAGCGCGACAGTCACTTCTAATTCACCCCTCCACTTT. Translating gives CASSATVTSNSPLHF.

The V call is TRBV7-6, the J call TRBJ1-1; D not resolved. This CDR3 contains 16 residues. Trimming stripped 5 bases from V and 1 base from J, with 17 bases between. CDR1 is SGHVS, CDR2 FNYEAQ, per germline. The CDR3 coding sequence is TGTGCCAGCAGCCCCGCTGCCCGAGCTAAGAACACTGAAGCTTTCTTT. Protein sequence: CASSPAARAKNTEAFF.

The rearrangement uses TRBV29-1 and TRBJ1-2; 11 nucleotides align to TRBD1. CDR3 size: 12 residues. V lost 7 bases, J lost 3 bases, and 1 base stayed unmatched. Per germline, CDR1 SQVTM and CDR2 ANQGSEA. The CDR3 reads CSGGQGDYGYTF. CDR3 DNA sequence: TGCAGCGGGGGACAGGGGGACTATGGCTACACCTTC.

The chain has TRBV2 and TRBJ1-2; weak D call: TRBD1 (5 bases). Deletions cut 4 bases from V and 6 bases from J, with 12 bases between. The CDR3 consists of 13 residues. Germline loops: CDR1 SNHLY, CDR2 FYNNEI. The CDR3 DNA reads as TGTGCCAGCAGTGTAGCCAGGGAGAATGGCTACACCTTC. Translation: CASSVARENGYTF.

The CDR3 bases are TGTGCCAGCAGCTTGGGAGGGACGGGTGAAAAACTGTTTTTT. This sequence encodes CASSLGGTGEKLFF. The chain links TRBV5-4 to TRBJ1-4; a possible D gene is TRBD1 (5 bases). The CDR3 is 14 amino acids. The ends were cut back, 0 bases at V and 7 bases at J, with 10 bases in the middle. In germline, CDR1 is SGHNT, CDR2 YYREEE (reference sequence).